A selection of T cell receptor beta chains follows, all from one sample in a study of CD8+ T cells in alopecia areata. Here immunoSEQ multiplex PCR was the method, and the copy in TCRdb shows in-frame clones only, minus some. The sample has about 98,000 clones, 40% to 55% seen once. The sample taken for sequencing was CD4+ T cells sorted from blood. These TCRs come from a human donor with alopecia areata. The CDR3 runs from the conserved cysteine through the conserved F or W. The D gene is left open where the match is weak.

CDR3aa: CASSNSTGFYGYTF
v_gene: TRBV5-1
d_gene: TRBD1

CDR3aa: CAWSVRGTGVYGYTF
v_gene: TRBV30
d_gene: TRBD1

CDR3aa: CASSIQGGPAEQYF
v_gene: TRBV5-4
d_gene: -

CDR3aa: CASSQPMTGGNNTQYF
v_gene: TRBV4-1
d_gene: TRBD1

CDR3aa: CASSEDGQGYNEQFF
v_gene: TRBV2
d_gene: -

CDR3aa: CASSGWREQYF
v_gene: TRBV28
d_gene: -

CDR3aa: CASGRDSLNEQFF
v_gene: TRBV12-5
d_gene: TRBD1

CDR3aa: CAWSLGLASGNTIYF
v_gene: TRBV30
d_gene: -

CDR3aa: CASSPPGGHYGYTF
v_gene: TRBV28
d_gene: -

CDR3aa: CSTDGTGADTQYF
v_gene: TRBV29-1
d_gene: TRBD1

CDR3aa: CASRSFKSRLSYNEQFF
v_gene: TRBV27
d_gene: -

CDR3aa: CASSFLRRTFSGELFF
v_gene: TRBV28
d_gene: -

CDR3aa: CSVDAGDRRAFF
v_gene: TRBV29-1
d_gene: TRBD1

CDR3aa: CASSVGGSLGQANEQFF
v_gene: TRBV9
d_gene: TRBD1

CDR3aa: CAWSAQRGGNQPQHF
v_gene: TRBV30
d_gene: -

CDR3aa: CSVVPQTGVLSKNIQYF
v_gene: TRBV29-1
d_gene: TRBD1

CDR3aa: CSVGGETQYF
v_gene: TRBV29-1
d_gene: -

CDR3aa: CASSRGERERRGNIQYF
v_gene: TRBV28
d_gene: TRBD2

CDR3aa: CAWKKLSYNEQFF
v_gene: TRBV30
d_gene: -

CDR3aa: CASRRGLAYNSPLHF
v_gene: TRBV28
d_gene: -

CDR3aa: CASSLVQRGNYEQYF
v_gene: TRBV27
d_gene: TRBD2

CDR3aa: CASSKIRPLRDSYEQYF
v_gene: TRBV21-1
d_gene: -

CDR3aa: CSAKRWGQDSYEQYF
v_gene: TRBV29-1
d_gene: TRBD1

CDR3aa: CSVDPDSTDTQYF
v_gene: TRBV29-1
d_gene: -

CDR3aa: CSAGSSGANVLTF
v_gene: TRBV29-1
d_gene: -

CDR3aa: CASSLWGGTYNEQFF
v_gene: TRBV5-6
d_gene: -

CDR3aa: CASNWQPSTDTQYF
v_gene: TRBV2
d_gene: -

CDR3aa: CSVETADYGETQYF
v_gene: TRBV29-1
d_gene: -

CDR3aa: CASSIDSDRDEQYF
v_gene: TRBV19
d_gene: -

CDR3aa: CASSYSTGTYEQYF
v_gene: TRBV6-5
d_gene: -

CDR3aa: CAWSAAGGRNSQETQYF
v_gene: TRBV30
d_gene: TRBD2

CDR3aa: CSVERVAGGTDTQYF
v_gene: TRBV29-1
d_gene: TRBD2

CDR3aa: CASSLVGTGHGYTF
v_gene: TRBV5-1
d_gene: TRBD1

CDR3aa: CATKGLSSSYEQYF
v_gene: TRBV19
d_gene: -

CDR3aa: CSVAQGARNYGYTF
v_gene: TRBV29-1
d_gene: TRBD1

CDR3aa: CSVEGRARNNEQFF
v_gene: TRBV29-1
d_gene: -

CDR3aa: CSVVRLLSPGAFF
v_gene: TRBV29-1
d_gene: -

CDR3aa: CSVEQEGEKLFF
v_gene: TRBV29-1
d_gene: -

CDR3aa: CASSSASGVRDTQYF
v_gene: TRBV6-6
d_gene: TRBD2

CDR3aa: CASKSSLGGPKGPRPQHF
v_gene: TRBV2
d_gene: -

CDR3aa: CSARGEQEAFF
v_gene: TRBV20-1
d_gene: -

CDR3aa: CASSQRLWGYNEQFF
v_gene: TRBV14
d_gene: -

CDR3aa: CASNLGPSRFQQYF
v_gene: TRBV2
d_gene: -

CDR3aa: CASSRQTGTFGNEQFF
v_gene: TRBV4-3
d_gene: -

CDR3aa: CSARSPGELFF
v_gene: TRBV29-1
d_gene: -

CDR3aa: CASGRDRGETQYF
v_gene: TRBV5-4
d_gene: -

CDR3aa: CASSSTGGSETQYF
v_gene: TRBV5-1
d_gene: -

CDR3aa: CASSLGAGGSYNEQFF
v_gene: TRBV5-1
d_gene: TRBD1

CDR3aa: CASSLWGGQRQQYF
v_gene: TRBV28
d_gene: -

CDR3aa: CSFGVQNTDTQYF
v_gene: TRBV29-1
d_gene: -

CDR3aa: CASSGELATEQYF
v_gene: TRBV2
d_gene: TRBD2

CDR3aa: CASSLAPGQGHNEQYF
v_gene: TRBV5-1
d_gene: TRBD1

CDR3aa: CASSAPGRGQFF
v_gene: TRBV11-2
d_gene: TRBD2